Listed below are T cell receptor beta chains from one sample, sequenced in a study of low-dose radiotherapy and immunotherapy resistance in tumors. TCRdb independently ran MiXCR on the reads; one entry per CDR3 protein. The sample has around 80,000 distinct CDR3 sequences; 18% are singletons. The sample in question was PBMCs, obtained before treatment. These receptors were taken from a male donor with prostate cancer. CDR3s include the opening cysteine and the closing phenylalanine or tryptophan. The D gene is left open where the match is weak. Size is stated for part of the rows, as once, few or many counts, or as a class when the clone is expanded.

d_gene,abundance,j_gene,v_gene,CDR3aa,CDR3nt
.,many,TRBJ1-5,TRBV19,CASSIRRDGQPQHF,TGTGCCAGTAGTATAAGGAGGGATGGGCAGCCCCAGCATTTT
.,few,TRBJ2-5,TRBV13,CASSQAGVRETQYF,TGTGCCAGCAGCCAGGCCGGGGTGAGGGAGACCCAGTACTTC
TRBD2,few,TRBJ2-2,TRBV24-1,CATSDPGLAGELFF,TGTGCCACCAGTGACCCGGGACTAGCCGGGGAGCTGTTTTTT
.,many,TRBJ2-5,TRBV28,CASSPGRQETQYF,TGTGCCAGCAGTCCCGGCCGCCAAGAGACCCAGTACTTC
.,many,TRBJ2-1,TRBV29-1,CSVANESPNEQFF,TGCAGCGTTGCCAATGAGAGTCCCAATGAGCAGTTCTTC
.,many,TRBJ1-5,TRBV19,CASSIEGTQPQHF,TGTGCCAGTAGTATAGAGGGAACTCAGCCCCAGCATTTT
.,many,TRBJ2-2,TRBV2,CASRADQNTGELFF,TGTGCCAGCAGAGCGGACCAGAACACCGGGGAGCTGTTTTTT
.,many,TRBJ1-6,TRBV5-5,CASSWGVGGLHF,TGTGCCAGCAGCTGGGGGGTTGGTGGCCTCCACTTT
.,many,TRBJ1-5,TRBV6-2/TRBV6-3,CASRETIGLTIYSNQPQHF,TGTGCCAGCAGGGAGACTATCGGCCTAACAATCTATAGCAATCAGCCCCAGCATTTT
.,many,TRBJ2-1,TRBV10-1,CASSAQGSYNEQFF,TGCGCCAGCAGTGCTCAGGGCTCCTACAATGAGCAGTTCTTC
.,.,TRBJ2-7,TRBV3-1,CASSQGVGDYEQYF,TGTGCCAGCAGCCAAGGGGTCGGCGACTACGAGCAGTACTTC
TRBD2,many,TRBJ2-3,TRBV20-1,CSALTSGRSGGSTDTQYF,TGCAGTGCCCTGACTAGCGGGAGGTCAGGGGGTAGCACAGATACGCAGTATTTT
.,many,TRBJ1-5,TRBV13,CASSLGGVRDQPQHF,TGTGCCAGCTCTTTGGGTGGGGTCAGAGATCAGCCCCAGCATTTT
TRBD1,.,TRBJ2-3,TRBV4-3,CASSSRTGALTDTQYF,TGCGCCAGCAGCTCGAGGACAGGGGCCCTCACAGATACGCAGTATTTT
TRBD2,many,TRBJ2-7,TRBV6-5,CASSLPGLARREQYF,TGTGCCAGCAGCCTACCGGGACTAGCTCGTCGCGAGCAGTACTTC
TRBD1,many,TRBJ2-7,TRBV2,CASIRGQGAGEQYF,TGTGCCAGCATCCGCGGACAGGGGGCCGGCGAGCAGTACTTC
.,many,TRBJ1-5,TRBV7-9,CASSKGSRGSGNQPQHF,TGTGCCAGCAGCAAAGGGAGCAGGGGATCGGGCAATCAGCCCCAGCATTTT
TRBD1,few,TRBJ2-7,TRBV19,CASSLGQGYEQYF,TGTGCCAGTAGTCTCGGACAGGGGTACGAGCAGTACTTC
.,many,TRBJ2-1,TRBV6-5,CASSYSFSSYNEQFF,TGTGCCAGCAGTTACTCGTTTAGCTCCTACAATGAGCAGTTCTTC
TRBD1,.,TRBJ1-1,TRBV20-1,CSARTGNTEAFF,TGCAGTGCACGGACAGGGAACACTGAAGCTTTCTTT
TRBD2,many,TRBJ2-5,TRBV28,CASSSSYSGTWQETQYF,TGTGCCAGCAGTTCTTCTTATAGCGGGACGTGGCAAGAGACCCAGTACTTC
.,many,TRBJ2-2,TRBV28,CASWPRTAEAGELFF,TGTGCCAGCTGGCCTAGGACCGCCGAGGCCGGGGAGCTGTTTTTT
TRBD2,many,TRBJ2-1,TRBV5-1,CASNLAGGSYNEQFF,TGCGCCAGCAACCTAGCGGGAGGCTCCTACAATGAGCAGTTCTTC
TRBD2,many,TRBJ2-5,TRBV20-1,CSASPISGRALKETQYF,TGCAGTGCTAGCCCTATAAGCGGGAGGGCCCTTAAAGAGACCCAGTACTTC
.,.,TRBJ2-1,TRBV14,CASTRLEDLNEQFF,TGTGCCAGCACCCGACTGGAGGACCTCAATGAGCAGTTCTTC
.,many,TRBJ1-5,TRBV20-1,CSAREGSNSNQPQHF,TGCAGTGCTAGAGAGGGGTCGAATAGCAATCAGCCCCAGCATTTT
.,many,TRBJ2-7,TRBV21-1,CASSKGPPHEQYF,TGTGCCAGCAGCAAAGGGCCGCCCCACGAGCAGTACTTC
.,few,TRBJ1-3,TRBV26,CASKVSQSGNTIYF,TGTGCCAGCAAAGTCTCCCAATCTGGAAACACCATATATTTT
.,.,TRBJ2-1,TRBV5-3,CASTVGTAYNEQFF,TGTGCCAGCACCGTCGGGACGGCGTACAATGAGCAGTTCTTC
.,many,TRBJ2-7,TRBV11-2,CASSKSYEQYF,TGTGCCAGCAGCAAGAGCTACGAGCAGTACTTC
TRBD1,many,TRBJ2-7,TRBV7-8,CASTGQGGLSYEQYF,TGTGCCAGCACAGGACAGGGGGGCCTCTCCTACGAGCAGTACTTC
TRBD2,.,TRBJ2-1,TRBV6-2/TRBV6-3,CASSYSWPSGGLGDNEQFF,TGTGCCAGCAGTTACTCCTGGCCCAGCGGGGGCCTTGGGGACAATGAGCAGTTCTTC
.,many,TRBJ1-2,TRBV3-1,CASTLRGVGYTF,TGTGCCAGCACCCTCCGCGGGGTTGGCTACACCTTC
.,many,TRBJ2-3,TRBV7-3,CASNFGGTDTQYF,TGTGCCAGCAACTTCGGGGGCACAGATACGCAGTATTTT
TRBD2,many,TRBJ2-2,TRBV6-2/TRBV6-3,CANPRTSSTGELFF,TGTGCCAACCCAAGGACTAGTTCGACCGGGGAGCTGTTTTTT
TRBD2,many,TRBJ2-3,TRBV5-1,CASSPAIGGRATDTQYF,TGCGCCAGCAGCCCCGCCATCGGGGGGAGAGCCACAGATACGCAGTATTTT
.,many,TRBJ1-2,TRBV20-1,CSAEGRGGYTF,TGCAGTGCTGAGGGGCGGGGTGGCTACACCTTC
.,large,TRBJ2-1,TRBV4-3,CASSQDGGFKQFF,TGCGCCAGCAGCCAAGATGGGGGTTTTAAGCAGTTCTTC
.,many,TRBJ2-3,TRBV20-1,CSASRGALLSTDTQYF,TGCAGTGCTAGTCGTGGGGCCCTACTGAGCACAGATACGCAGTATTTT
.,many,TRBJ2-5,TRBV12-3/TRBV12-4,CASSPVSLAQETQYF,TGTGCCAGCAGCCCAGTATCGCTCGCGCAAGAGACCCAGTACTTC
.,many,TRBJ1-2,TRBV3-1,CASSQDIQGYGYTF,TGTGCCAGCAGCCAAGACATACAGGGCTATGGCTACACCTTC
TRBD1,few,TRBJ2-7,TRBV9,CASSVAGTGSYEQYF,TGTGCCAGCAGCGTAGCCGGGACAGGGTCATACGAGCAGTACTTC